This TCR beta chain was recorded in a study of cytomegalovirus exposure and HLA in healthy donors. 60 Vbeta and 13 Jbeta primers were used in PCR. Data came from immunoSEQ multiplex PCR; TCRdb stores just in-frame clones and leaves some out. In the table there are 150,000 to 180,000 clones, approximately 80% of which are singletons. The germline V gene has CDR1 GTSNPN and CDR2 SVGIG (reference sequence). V was clipped by 0 bases and J by 1 base, with 15 bases between them. This CDR3 has 16 amino acids. The chain couples TRBV30 to TRBJ2-5; TRBD1 might be the D (5 bases). This TCR came from a woman aged 40 to 50 in good health and CMV-seropositive. The sample taken for sequencing was PBMCs. The CDR3, as DNA: TGTGCCTGGAGTGTTAGGACACTGCTGGTCCAAGAGACCCAGTACTTC. This encodes CAWSVRTLLVQETQYF. Complete variable domain (other parts from reference TRBV30 and TRBJ2-5): SQTIHQWPATLVQPVGSPLSLECTVEGTSNPNLYWYRQAAGRGLQLLFYSVGIGQISSEVPQNLSASRPQDRQFILSSKKLLLSDSGFYLCAWSVRTLLVQETQYFGPGTRLLVL.